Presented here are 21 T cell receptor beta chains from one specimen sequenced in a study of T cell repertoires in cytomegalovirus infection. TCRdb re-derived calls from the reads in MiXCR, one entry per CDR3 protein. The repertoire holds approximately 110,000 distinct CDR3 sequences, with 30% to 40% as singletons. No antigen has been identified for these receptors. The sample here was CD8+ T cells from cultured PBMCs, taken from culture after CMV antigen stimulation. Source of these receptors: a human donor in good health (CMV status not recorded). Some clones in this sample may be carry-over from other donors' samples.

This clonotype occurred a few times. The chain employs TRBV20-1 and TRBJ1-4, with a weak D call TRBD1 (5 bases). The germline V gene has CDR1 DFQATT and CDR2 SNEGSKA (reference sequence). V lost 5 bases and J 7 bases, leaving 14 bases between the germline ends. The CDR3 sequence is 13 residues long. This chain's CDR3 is CSAGTRNREKLFF. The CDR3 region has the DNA TGCAGTGCTGGGACCCGCAATCGTGAAAAACTGTTTTTT.

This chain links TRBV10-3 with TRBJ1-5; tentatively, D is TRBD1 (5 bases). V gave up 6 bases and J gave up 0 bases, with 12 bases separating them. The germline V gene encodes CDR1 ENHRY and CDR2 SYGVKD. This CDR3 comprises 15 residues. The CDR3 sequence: CAISQGAYSNQPQHF. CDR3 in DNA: TGTGCCATCAGCCAGGGCGCCTATAGCAATCAGCCCCAGCATTTT.

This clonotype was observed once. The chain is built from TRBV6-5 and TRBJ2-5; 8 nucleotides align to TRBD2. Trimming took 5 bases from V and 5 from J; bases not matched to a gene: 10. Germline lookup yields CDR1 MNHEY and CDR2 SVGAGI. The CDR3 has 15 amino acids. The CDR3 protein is CASSIYGPGGETQYF. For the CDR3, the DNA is TGTGCCAGCAGTATTTATGGGCCGGGAGGGGAGACCCAGTACTTC.

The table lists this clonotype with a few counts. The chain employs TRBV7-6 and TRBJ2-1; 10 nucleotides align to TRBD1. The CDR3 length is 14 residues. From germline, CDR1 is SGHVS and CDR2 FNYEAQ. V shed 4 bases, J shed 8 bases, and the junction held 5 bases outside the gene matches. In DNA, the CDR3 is TGTGCCAGCAGCTACGGGACAGGGGTCGATGAGCAGTTCTTC. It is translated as CASSYGTGVDEQFF.

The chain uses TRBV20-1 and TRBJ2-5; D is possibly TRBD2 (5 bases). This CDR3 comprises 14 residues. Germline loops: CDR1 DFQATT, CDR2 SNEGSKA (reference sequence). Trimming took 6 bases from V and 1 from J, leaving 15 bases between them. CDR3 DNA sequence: TGCAGTGCCCGGCTGGGAGACCGCCAAGAGACCCAGTACTTC. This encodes CSARLGDRQETQYF.

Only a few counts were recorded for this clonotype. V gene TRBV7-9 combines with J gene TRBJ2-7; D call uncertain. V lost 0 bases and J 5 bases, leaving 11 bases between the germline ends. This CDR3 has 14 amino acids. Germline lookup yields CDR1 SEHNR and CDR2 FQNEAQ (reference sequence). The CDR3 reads CASSLAQSRNEQYF. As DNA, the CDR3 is TGTGCCAGCAGCTTAGCCCAGTCTCGCAACGAGCAGTACTTC. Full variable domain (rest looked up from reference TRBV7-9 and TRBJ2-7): DTGVSQNPRHKITKRGQNVTFRCDPISEHNRLYWYRQTLGQGPEFLTYFQNEAQLEKSRLLSDRFSAERPKGSFSTLEIQRTEQGDSAMYLCASSLAQSRNEQYFGPGTRLTVT.

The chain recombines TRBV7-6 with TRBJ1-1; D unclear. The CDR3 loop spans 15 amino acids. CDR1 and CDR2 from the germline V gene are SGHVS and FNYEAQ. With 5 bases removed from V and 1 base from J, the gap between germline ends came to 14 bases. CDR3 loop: CASSPQAVPNTEAFF. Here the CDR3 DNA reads TGTGCCAGCAGCCCCCAGGCTGTTCCGAACACTGAAGCTTTCTTT.

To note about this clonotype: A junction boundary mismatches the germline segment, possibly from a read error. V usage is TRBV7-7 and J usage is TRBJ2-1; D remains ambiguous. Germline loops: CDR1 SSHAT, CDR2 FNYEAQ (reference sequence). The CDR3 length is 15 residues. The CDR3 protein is CASSSSSSSYNEQFF. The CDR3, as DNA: TGTGCTAGCAGCAGCAGCAGTAGCTCCTACAATGAGCAGTTCTTC.

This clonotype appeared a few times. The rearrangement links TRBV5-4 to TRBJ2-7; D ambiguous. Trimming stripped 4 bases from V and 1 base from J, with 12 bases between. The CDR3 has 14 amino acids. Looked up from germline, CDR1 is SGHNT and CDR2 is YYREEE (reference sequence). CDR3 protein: CASSRGLGSYEQYF. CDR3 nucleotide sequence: TGTGCCAGCAGCCGAGGCCTCGGATCCTACGAGCAGTACTTC. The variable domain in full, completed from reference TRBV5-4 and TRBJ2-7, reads ETGVTQSPTHLIKTRGQQVTLRCSSQSGHNTVSWYQQALGQGPQFIFQYYREEENGRGNFPPRFSGLQFPNYSSELNVNALELDDSALYLCASSRGLGSYEQYFGPGTRLTVT.

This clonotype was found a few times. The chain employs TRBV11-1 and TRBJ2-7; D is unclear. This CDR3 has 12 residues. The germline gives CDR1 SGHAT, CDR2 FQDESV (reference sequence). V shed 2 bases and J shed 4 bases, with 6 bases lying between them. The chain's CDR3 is CASSLIAYEQYF. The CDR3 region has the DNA TGTGCCAGCAGCTTAATCGCTTACGAGCAGTACTTC. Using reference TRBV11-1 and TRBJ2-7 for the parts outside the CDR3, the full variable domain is EAEVAQSPRYKITEKSQAVAFWCDPISGHATLYWYRQILGQGPELLVQFQDESVVDDSQLPKDRFSAERLKGVDSTLKIQPAELGDSAMYLCASSLIAYEQYFGPGTRLTVT.

The CDR3 nucleotides read TGTGCCAGCAACCTGGGGGGGGCCGGGACAGGGAGCTACGAGCAGTACTTC. It yields the protein CASNLGGAGTGSYEQYF. The chain has TRBV12-3 or TRBV12-4 and TRBJ2-7; 9 bases are a match to TRBD1. Trimming took 7 bases from V and 3 from J; bases not matched to a gene: 16. The CDR3 totals 17 residues.

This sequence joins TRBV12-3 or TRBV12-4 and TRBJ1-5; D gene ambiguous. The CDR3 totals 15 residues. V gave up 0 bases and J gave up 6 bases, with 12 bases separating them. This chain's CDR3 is CASSLARVLGQPQHF. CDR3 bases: TGTGCCAGCAGTTTAGCCCGGGTGCTGGGTCAGCCCCAGCATTTT.

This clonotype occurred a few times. The CDR3 DNA is TGCGCCAGCAGCCAATGGCCAGATTCGAACACCGGGGAGCTGTTTTTT. Amino acid sequence: CASSQWPDSNTGELFF. The chain employs TRBV4-1 and TRBJ2-2, with D hard to call. Trimming shortened V by 2 bases and J by 0 bases, and 10 bases separated the two germline ends. Germline CDR1 reads MGHRA; CDR2 reads YSYEKL. The CDR3 length is 16 residues.

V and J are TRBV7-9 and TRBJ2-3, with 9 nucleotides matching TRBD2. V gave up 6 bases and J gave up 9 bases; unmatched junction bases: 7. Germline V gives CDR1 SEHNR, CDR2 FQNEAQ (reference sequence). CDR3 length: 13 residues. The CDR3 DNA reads TGTGCCAGCAGACCCCCTACTAGCGGGACGCAGTATTTT. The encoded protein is CASRPPTSGTQYF.

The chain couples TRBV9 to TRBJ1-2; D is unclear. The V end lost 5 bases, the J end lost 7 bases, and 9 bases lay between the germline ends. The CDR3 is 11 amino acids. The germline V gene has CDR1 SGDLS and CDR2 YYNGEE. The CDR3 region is CASRAQTGYTF. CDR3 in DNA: TGTGCCAGCAGAGCCCAGACTGGCTACACCTTC.

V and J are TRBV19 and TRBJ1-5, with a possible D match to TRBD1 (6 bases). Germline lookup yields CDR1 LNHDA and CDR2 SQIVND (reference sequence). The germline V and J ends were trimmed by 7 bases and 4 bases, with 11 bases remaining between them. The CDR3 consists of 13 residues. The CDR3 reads CASTGEANQPQHF. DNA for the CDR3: TGTGCCAGTACAGGGGAGGCGAATCAGCCCCAGCATTTT.

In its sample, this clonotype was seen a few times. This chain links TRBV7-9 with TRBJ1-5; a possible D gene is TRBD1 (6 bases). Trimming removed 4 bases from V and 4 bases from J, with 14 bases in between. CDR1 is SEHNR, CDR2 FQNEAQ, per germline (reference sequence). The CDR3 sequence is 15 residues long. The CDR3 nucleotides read TGTGCCAGCAGCTCAACAGGGACGTGGAATCAGCCCCAGCATTTT. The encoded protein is CASSSTGTWNQPQHF.

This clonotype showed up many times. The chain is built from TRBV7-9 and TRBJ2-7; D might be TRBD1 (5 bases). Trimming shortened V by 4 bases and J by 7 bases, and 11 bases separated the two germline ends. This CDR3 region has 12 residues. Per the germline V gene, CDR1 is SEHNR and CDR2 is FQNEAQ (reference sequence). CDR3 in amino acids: CASSSQWTEQYF. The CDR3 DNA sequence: TGTGCCAGCAGCTCACAATGGACAGAGCAGTACTTC.

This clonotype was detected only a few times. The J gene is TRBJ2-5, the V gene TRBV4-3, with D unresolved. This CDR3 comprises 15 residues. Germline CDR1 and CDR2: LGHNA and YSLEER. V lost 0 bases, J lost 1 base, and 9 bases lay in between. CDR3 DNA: TGCGCCAGCAGCCAAGATGGCGGATTCCAAGAGACCCAGTACTTC. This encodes CASSQDGGFQETQYF.

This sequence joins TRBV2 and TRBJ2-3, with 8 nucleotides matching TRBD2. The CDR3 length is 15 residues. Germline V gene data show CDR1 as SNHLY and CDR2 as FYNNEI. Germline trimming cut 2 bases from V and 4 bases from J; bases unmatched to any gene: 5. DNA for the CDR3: TGTGCCAGCAGTGAACCACGGGGGGGCCCAGATACGCAGTATTTT. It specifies CASSEPRGGPDTQYF.

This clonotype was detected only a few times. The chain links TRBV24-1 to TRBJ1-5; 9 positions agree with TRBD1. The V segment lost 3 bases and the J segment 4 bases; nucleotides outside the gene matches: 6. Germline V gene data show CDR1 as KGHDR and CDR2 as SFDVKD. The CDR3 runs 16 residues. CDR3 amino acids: CATSDPGTGRNQPQHF. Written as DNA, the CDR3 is TGTGCCACCAGTGATCCAGGGACAGGGAGGAATCAGCCCCAGCATTTT.